The 17 T cell receptor beta chains given below trace back to one sample, sequenced in a study of OX40 agonist ivuxolimab in advanced cancers. TCRdb's table, derived via immunoSEQ multiplex PCR, lists solely in-frame clones and lacks some. This sample has about 16,000 clones, with 80% to 90% found just once. Material: CD4+ or CD8+ T cells sorted from blood, obtained in a trial of the OX40 agonist ivuxolimab. The receptors were sampled from an adult with an advanced solid tumor such as melanoma, head and neck, liver or kidney cancer.

In its sample, this clone was seen once. The J gene is TRBJ1-5, the V gene TRBV19; tentative D call: TRBD1 (5 bases). This CDR3 region has 14 residues. Germline V lookup: CDR1 LNHDA, CDR2 SQIVND (reference sequence). The germline V and J ends were trimmed by 9 bases and 2 bases, with 14 bases remaining between them. CDR3 region: CASDQGVGNQPQHF. CDR3 DNA: TGTGCCAGCGATCAGGGTGTAGGCAATCAGCCCCAGCATTTT.

V usage is TRBV9 and J usage is TRBJ2-2, with D possibly matching TRBD2 (6 bases). Germline lookup yields CDR1 SGDLS and CDR2 YYNGEE. This CDR3 region has 16 residues. V dropped 4 bases and J dropped 5 bases, with 18 bases sitting between them. The CDR3 DNA follows: TGTGCCAGCAGCTCAGAAGCGGGTTTCGTAACCGGGGAGCTGTTTTTT. It is translated as CASSSEAGFVTGELFF.

The chain couples TRBV4-3 to TRBJ1-4; 7 bases are shared with TRBD1. Germline assignment: CDR1 LGHNA and CDR2 YSLEER. The CDR3 loop spans 15 amino acids. Trimming at V came to 0 bases and at J to 8 bases, leaving 6 bases not matched to a gene. CDR3: CASSQEWQGGEKLFF. For the CDR3, the DNA is TGCGCCAGCAGCCAAGAGTGGCAGGGGGGAGAAAAACTGTTTTTT.

The table lists this clone with a few counts. The V gene is TRBV28, the J gene TRBJ2-7; TRBD2 is a possible D gene (5 bases). The V gene's germline CDR1 is MDHEN and CDR2 SYDVKM. V lost 6 bases and J lost 6, with 9 bases in between. CDR3 length: 11 amino acids. This chain's CDR3 is CASSGGGEQYF. The CDR3 nucleotides read TGTGCCAGCAGCGGTGGAGGCGAGCAGTACTTC. Drawing the rest from reference TRBV28 and TRBJ2-7, the complete variable domain is DVKVTQSSRYLVKRTGEKVFLECVQDMDHENMFWYRQDPGLGLRLIYFSYDVKMKEKGDIPEGYSVSREKKERFSLILESASTNQTSMYLCASSGGGEQYFGPGTRLTVT.

The rearrangement joins TRBV27 to TRBJ2-2; D remains ambiguous. This CDR3 contains 14 residues. Germline CDR1 MNHEY, CDR2 SMNVEV (reference sequence). V was pared by 5 bases and J by 7 bases, with 14 bases between. The CDR3 region has the DNA TGTGCCAGCAGTACTGGACGTATGGACGGGGAGCTGTTTTTT. Translated, it gives CASSTGRMDGELFF.

The genes are TRBV7-3 and TRBJ2-3, with 7 nucleotides matching TRBD1. The CDR3 spans 14 residues. Trimming removed 5 bases from V and 4 bases from J; junction bases left unmatched: 6. CDR1 is SGHTA and CDR2 is FQGTGA in the germline V gene. CDR3 loop: CASSERQGSDTQYF. In nucleotides, the CDR3 is TGTGCCAGCAGCGAACGACAGGGTTCAGATACGCAGTATTTT.

The V gene is TRBV7-9, the J gene TRBJ2-2, with TRBD1 as a possible D gene (5 bases). Per germline, CDR1 SEHNR and CDR2 FQNEAQ (reference sequence). V shed 6 bases and J shed 6 bases, with 17 bases lying between them. The CDR3 has 15 amino acids. The CDR3 sequence is CASSPNQGQPGELFF. The CDR3 nucleotides read TGTGCCAGCAGTCCAAATCAGGGTCAACCCGGGGAGCTGTTTTTT.

The chain combines TRBV12-2 with TRBJ1-5; TRBD1 is the table's D call and was not checked against the DNA. TRBV12-2 is described as a pseudogene. CDR3 length equals 16 residues. CDR3 DNA sequence: TGTGCAAGTCGCTTCCGGATGGGCAGCACTAATCAGCCCCAGCATTTT. This gives the protein CASRFRMGSTNQPQHF.

This sequence joins TRBV25-1 and TRBJ1-6, with a weak D call TRBD1 (5 bases). V was trimmed by 5 bases and J by 9 bases, leaving 11 bases between them. Germline values: CDR1 MGHDK, CDR2 SYGVNS. CDR3 length equals 13 residues. DNA for the CDR3: TGTGCCAGCAGTCTACCGGGGGGTTCACCCCTCCACTTT. It encodes CASSLPGGSPLHF.

The gene calls are TRBV7-9 and TRBJ2-7, with 9 bases matching TRBD1. The CDR3 has 13 amino acids. From germline, CDR1 is SEHNR and CDR2 FQNEAQ (reference sequence). Germline trimming cut 5 bases from V and 9 bases from J; bases unmatched to any gene: 8. The CDR3, as DNA: TGTGCCAGCAGCCATGACAGGGGGACCGGGCAGTACTTC. Translation gives CASSHDRGTGQYF. Looking up the rest from reference TRBV7-9 and TRBJ2-7 gives the full variable domain: DTGVSQNPRHKITKRGQNVTFRCDPISEHNRLYWYRQTLGQGPEFLTYFQNEAQLEKSRLLSDRFSAERPKGSFSTLEIQRTEQGDSAMYLCASSHDRGTGQYFGPGTRLTVT.

The V call is TRBV6-5, the J call TRBJ2-7, with TRBD2 identical over 8 bases. The CDR3 runs 15 residues. Looked up from germline, CDR1 is MNHEY and CDR2 is SVGAGI. With 2 bases clipped from V and 3 bases from J, the junction kept 6 bases outside the gene matches. The CDR3 DNA reads as TGTGCCAGCAGTTACCGGGGACTAGACCACTACGAGCAGTACTTC. This sequence encodes CASSYRGLDHYEQYF.

In its sample, this clone was seen a few times. The chain couples TRBV6-7 to TRBJ2-6; TRBD1 might be the D (5 bases). TRBV6-7 is classed as an ORF, of uncertain function. The CDR3 sequence is 18 residues long. V was clipped by 2 bases and J by 4 bases, with 18 bases between them. CDR3 loop: CASSYRGTGSGGANVLTF. DNA for the CDR3: TGTGCCAGCAGTTACAGGGGAACTGGGTCGGGCGGGGCCAACGTCCTGACTTTC.

The V call is TRBV19, the J call TRBJ2-3; unclear D gene. From germline, CDR1 is LNHDA and CDR2 SQIVND (reference sequence). V lost 10 bases to trimming and J lost 1 base, with 6 bases between them. The CDR3 loop spans 11 amino acids. The CDR3 is CATQGTDTQYF. In nucleotides, the CDR3 is TGTGCCACACAAGGCACAGATACGCAGTATTTT.

CDR3 nucleotide sequence: TGTGCCAGTAGTATAGATCCGAGGTTCCCAGACGGGGACACTGAAGCTTTCTTT. The encoded protein is CASSIDPRFPDGDTEAFF. The rearrangement links TRBV19 to TRBJ1-1; the D is unclear. Germline V gene data show CDR1 as LNHDA and CDR2 as SQIVND (reference sequence). The CDR3 sequence is 18 residues long. Between the trimmed V and J ends, which lost 0 bases and 3 bases, there was a span of 20 bases.

J is TRBJ2-7 and V is TRBV7-7, with D uncertain. The germline CDR1 and CDR2 sequences are SSHAT and FNYEAQ (reference sequence). V gave up 5 bases and J gave up 0 bases, with 17 bases separating them. The CDR3 consists of 16 residues. The CDR3 loop reads CASSPSLATSSYEQYF. CDR3 sequence (DNA): TGTGCCAGCAGCCCGTCCCTGGCGACGAGCTCCTACGAGCAGTACTTC.

The genes are TRBV28 and TRBJ1-4, with a tentative D call TRBD1 (5 bases). This CDR3 has 16 amino acids. V dropped 6 bases and J dropped 3 bases, with 17 bases sitting between them. CDR1 is MDHEN, CDR2 SYDVKM, per germline. CDR3 DNA sequence: TGTGCCAGCAGCCCGGGACGTAGGACCGCTAATGAAAAACTGTTTTTT. Translating gives CASSPGRRTANEKLFF.

V gene TRBV27 combines with J gene TRBJ2-2; no firm D call. Per the germline V gene, CDR1 is MNHEY and CDR2 is SMNVEV (reference sequence). The germline V and J ends were trimmed by 2 bases and 2 bases, with 9 bases remaining between them. The CDR3 extends over 15 amino acids. The CDR3 loop reads CASSLMYGNTGELFF. CDR3 nucleotides: TGTGCCAGCAGTTTAATGTACGGCAACACCGGGGAGCTGTTTTTT.